Listed here are 7 T cell receptor beta chains from one sample, sequenced in a study of radiation and T cells in renal cell carcinoma. Only in-frame clones appear in the TCRdb table, and some are missing; sequencing was by immunoSEQ multiplex PCR. Of about 140,000 clones detected, less than 90% appear once; the ten largest clones hold 20% to 25%. This sample's time point: baseline pretreatment blood. The treatment denotes: 15 Gy SBRT to primary tumor, nephrectomy 4 weeks later. The material sequenced was blood, taken from a patient whose treatment included radiotherapy and nephrectomy. The receptors stem from a woman in her 50s with renal cell carcinoma.

The V call is TRBV9, the J call TRBJ1-2; 7 bases fit TRBD1. This CDR3 contains 12 residues. V was clipped by 4 bases and J by 8 bases; unmatched bases: 5. Germline loops: CDR1 SGDLS, CDR2 YYNGEE. CDR3 sequence (DNA): TGTGCCAGCAGCCCAGGGGGAGGAGGCTACACCTTC. Encoded protein: CASSPGGGGYTF.

This chain uses TRBV5-6 with TRBJ2-2, with unresolved D. The germline gives CDR1 SGHDT, CDR2 YYEEEE. This CDR3 contains 14 residues. The V end lost 2 bases, the J end lost 2 bases, and 7 bases lay between the germline ends. The CDR3 spells CASSFGENTGELFF. DNA for the CDR3: TGTGCCAGCAGCTTTGGGGAAAACACCGGGGAGCTGTTTTTT.

This chain joins TRBV6-1 and TRBJ1-2, with 7 bases fitting TRBD1. Germline V gives CDR1 MNHNS, CDR2 SASEGT. V lost 3 bases and J lost 6; bases outside the gene matches: 1. CDR3 length: 12 amino acids. CDR3 sequence: CASSETGNGYTF. The CDR3 DNA reads TGTGCCAGCAGTGAGACAGGGAATGGCTACACCTTC.

The chain has TRBV4-3 and TRBJ1-4; D gene ambiguous. Germline V CDR1 and CDR2: LGHNA, YSLEER. This CDR3 is built from 13 residues. Trimming stripped 0 bases from V and 12 bases from J, with 11 bases between. For the CDR3, the DNA is TGCGCCAGCAGCCAAGATGACTCCTCACAACTGTTTTTT. Amino acid sequence: CASSQDDSSQLFF.

CDR3 sequence: CASSLDAAGFSGNTIYF. DNA of the CDR3: TGCGCCAGCAGCTTGGATGCGGCAGGCTTCTCTGGAAACACCATATATTTT. The chain recombines TRBV5-1 with TRBJ1-3; no definite D call. V shed 0 bases and J shed 0 bases, with 13 bases lying between them. The CDR3 has 17 residues. Looked up from germline, CDR1 is SGHRS and CDR2 is YFSETQ.

V is TRBV29-1 and J is TRBJ1-1, with TRBD1 identical over 8 bases. This CDR3 has 13 amino acids. V shed 6 bases and J 5 bases; nucleotides not matched to a gene: 8. Germline CDR1 and CDR2: SQVTM and ANQGSEA. CDR3 protein: CSVDREGGTEAFF. CDR3 sequence (DNA): TGCAGCGTGGACAGGGAGGGAGGTACTGAAGCTTTCTTT.

The chain carries TRBV19 and TRBJ2-7; 9 bases are a match to TRBD1. The trim removed 5 bases at V and 4 bases at J, leaving 12 bases unmatched. The CDR3 has 16 residues. The V gene's germline CDR1 is LNHDA and CDR2 SQIVND (reference sequence). The CDR3 DNA is TGTGCCAGTAGTTCTTCCGACAGGGGGTCCCCTTACGAGCAGTACTTC. It specifies CASSSSDRGSPYEQYF.